This TCR beta chain was recorded in a study of PD-1 blockade in classical Hodgkin lymphoma. The study's findings and limits: No one has yet defined what causes the repertoire differences, which may be disease activity or prior therapy. Baseline TCR diversity was reportedly lower in newly diagnosed patients than in healthy donors. It was reported as lower still in relapsed/refractory patients.

TCRdb keeps only in-frame clones here, not all; method: immunoSEQ multiplex PCR. The sample has roughly 90,000 clones, 81% seen once. With no exception, relapse followed autologous stem cell transplantation in all patients, and brentuximab vedotin exposure varied. Best responses fell into complete response, partial response or progressive disease. This clone showed up just a few times. Its target is not known. The source was peripheral blood mononuclear cells (PBMCs), collected before the second cycle of nivolumab. This receptor was taken from a human donor with classical Hodgkin lymphoma.

The CDR3, as DNA: TGTGCCAGCAGCCCGTCGACTAGCGGCCGGGGGTGGAATGAGCAGTTCTTC. It yields the protein CASSPSTSGRGWNEQFF. J is TRBJ2-1 and V is TRBV7-9, with TRBD2 identical over 9 bases. The CDR3 sequence is 17 residues long. Trimming cost V 5 bases and J 7 bases; bases outside gene matches: 15. CDR1 is SEHNR, CDR2 FQNEAQ, per germline (reference sequence).